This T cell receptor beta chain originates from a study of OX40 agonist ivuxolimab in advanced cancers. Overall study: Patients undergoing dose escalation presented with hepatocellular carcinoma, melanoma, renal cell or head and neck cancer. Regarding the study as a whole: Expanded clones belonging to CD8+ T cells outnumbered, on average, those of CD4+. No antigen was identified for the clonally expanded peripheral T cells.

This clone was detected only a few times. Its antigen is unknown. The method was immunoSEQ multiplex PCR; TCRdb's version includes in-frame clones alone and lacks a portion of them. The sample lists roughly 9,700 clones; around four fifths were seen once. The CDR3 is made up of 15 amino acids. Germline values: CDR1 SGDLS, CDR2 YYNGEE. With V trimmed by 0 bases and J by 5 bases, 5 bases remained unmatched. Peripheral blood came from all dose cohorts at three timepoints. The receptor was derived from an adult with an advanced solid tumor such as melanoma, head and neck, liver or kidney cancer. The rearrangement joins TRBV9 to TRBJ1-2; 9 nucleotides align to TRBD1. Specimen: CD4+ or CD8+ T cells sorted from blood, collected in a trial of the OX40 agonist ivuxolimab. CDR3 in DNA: TGTGCCAGCAGCGTAGAGGGACAGGGAGGATATGGCTACACCTTC. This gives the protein CASSVEGQGGYGYTF.